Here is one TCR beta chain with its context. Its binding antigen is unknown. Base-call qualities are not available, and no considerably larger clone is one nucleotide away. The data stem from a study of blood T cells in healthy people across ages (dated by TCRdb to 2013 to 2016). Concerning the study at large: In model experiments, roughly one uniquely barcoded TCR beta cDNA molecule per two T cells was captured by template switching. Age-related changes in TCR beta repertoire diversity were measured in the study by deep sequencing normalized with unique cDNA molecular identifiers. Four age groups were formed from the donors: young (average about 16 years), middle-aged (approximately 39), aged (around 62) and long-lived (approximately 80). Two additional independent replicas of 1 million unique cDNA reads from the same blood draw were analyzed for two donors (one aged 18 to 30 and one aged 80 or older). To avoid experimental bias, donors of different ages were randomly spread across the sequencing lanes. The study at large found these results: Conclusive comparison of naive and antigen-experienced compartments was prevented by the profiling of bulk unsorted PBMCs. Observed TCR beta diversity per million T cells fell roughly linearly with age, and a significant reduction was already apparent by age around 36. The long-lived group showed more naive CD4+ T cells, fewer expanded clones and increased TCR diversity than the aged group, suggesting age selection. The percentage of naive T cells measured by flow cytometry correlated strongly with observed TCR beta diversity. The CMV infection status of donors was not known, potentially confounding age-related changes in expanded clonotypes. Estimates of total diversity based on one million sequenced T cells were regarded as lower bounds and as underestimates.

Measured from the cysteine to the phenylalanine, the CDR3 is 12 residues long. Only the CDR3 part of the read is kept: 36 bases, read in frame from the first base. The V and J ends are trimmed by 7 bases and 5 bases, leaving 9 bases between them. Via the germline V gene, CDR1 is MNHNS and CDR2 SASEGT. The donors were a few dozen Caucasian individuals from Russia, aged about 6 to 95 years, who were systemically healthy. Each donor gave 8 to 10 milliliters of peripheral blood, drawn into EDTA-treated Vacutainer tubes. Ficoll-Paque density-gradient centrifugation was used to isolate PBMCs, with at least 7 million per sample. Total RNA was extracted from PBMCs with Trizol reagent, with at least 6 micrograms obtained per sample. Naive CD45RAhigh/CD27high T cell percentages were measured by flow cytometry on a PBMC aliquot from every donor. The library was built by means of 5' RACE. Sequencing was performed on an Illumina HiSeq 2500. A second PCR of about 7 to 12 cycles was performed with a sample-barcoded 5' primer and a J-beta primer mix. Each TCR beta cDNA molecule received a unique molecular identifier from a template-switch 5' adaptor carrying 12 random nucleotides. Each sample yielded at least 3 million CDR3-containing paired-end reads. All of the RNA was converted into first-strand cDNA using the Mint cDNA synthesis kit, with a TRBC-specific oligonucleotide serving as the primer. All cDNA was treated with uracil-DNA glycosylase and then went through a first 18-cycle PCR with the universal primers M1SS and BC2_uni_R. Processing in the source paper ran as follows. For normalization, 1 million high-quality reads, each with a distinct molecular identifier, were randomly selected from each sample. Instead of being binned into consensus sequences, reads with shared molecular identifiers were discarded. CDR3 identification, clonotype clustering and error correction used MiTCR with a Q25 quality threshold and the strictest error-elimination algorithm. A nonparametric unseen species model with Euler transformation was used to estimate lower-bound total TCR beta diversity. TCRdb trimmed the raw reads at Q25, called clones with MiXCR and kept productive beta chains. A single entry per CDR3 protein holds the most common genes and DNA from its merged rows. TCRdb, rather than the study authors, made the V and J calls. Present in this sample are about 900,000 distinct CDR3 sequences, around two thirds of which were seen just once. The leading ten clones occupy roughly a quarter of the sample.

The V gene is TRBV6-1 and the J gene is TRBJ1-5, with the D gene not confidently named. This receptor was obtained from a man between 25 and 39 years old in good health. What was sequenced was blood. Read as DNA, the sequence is TGTGCCAGCAAAGAGGGAGATCAGCCCCAGCATTTT. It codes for CASKEGDQPQHF.